This T cell receptor beta chain appears in the sequencing data of a study of CD8 T cells in Susac syndrome. About 0.5 to 1 ug RNA was reverse transcribed with random hexamers. TCRdb recomputed calls from the immunoSEQ multiplex PCR reads with MiXCR, one row per CDR3 protein. The table lists about 80,000 distinct CDR3 sequences, about 93% of them singletons. Sequencing of TCR beta drew on CD8+ and CD4+ T cells from blood. This sequence originates from a human donor in good health. Sequencing was performed on CD8+ T cells from PBMCs.

The CDR3 reads CASSEQSTEAFF. In nucleotides, the CDR3 is TGTGCCAGCAGTGAACAAAGCACTGAAGCTTTCTTT. The chain has TRBV6-1 and TRBJ1-1; D gene unclear. The V gene lost 2 bases and the J gene lost 4 bases, with 5 bases spanning the gap. Germline V gene sequence: CDR1 MNHNS, CDR2 SASEGT. The CDR3 has 12 amino acids.